This record looks at one T cell receptor beta chain sequence and its context. Its antigen remains unknown. The CDR3 contains 13 residues. CDR1 and CDR2 (germline): LNHDA, SQIVND (reference sequence). V lost 7 bases and J lost 3, with 10 bases in between. The data belong to a study of cytomegalovirus exposure and HLA in healthy donors. PCR involved 60 Vbeta and 13 Jbeta primers. The table came from immunoSEQ multiplex PCR; TCRdb's copy has only in-frame clones and leaves some out. The sample lists 100,000 to 120,000 clones; more than 65% were seen once. General observations from the study: It was confirmed in vitro that three of the CMV-associated chains were specific for CMV antigens. The study dropped some indistinguishable V segments, TRBV6-2 and TRBV6-3 among them. The sole available immune exposure information was CMV serostatus. Cytomegalovirus association was assigned to approximately 180 TCR beta chains.

This chain connects TRBV19 to TRBJ1-5, with a possible D match to TRBD1 (5 bases). The source of this sequence is a young man in good health and CMV-seropositive. Source material: PBMCs. This CDR3 is CASTQEFNQPQHF. For the CDR3, the DNA is TGTGCCAGTACACAGGAGTTCAATCAGCCCCAGCATTTT.